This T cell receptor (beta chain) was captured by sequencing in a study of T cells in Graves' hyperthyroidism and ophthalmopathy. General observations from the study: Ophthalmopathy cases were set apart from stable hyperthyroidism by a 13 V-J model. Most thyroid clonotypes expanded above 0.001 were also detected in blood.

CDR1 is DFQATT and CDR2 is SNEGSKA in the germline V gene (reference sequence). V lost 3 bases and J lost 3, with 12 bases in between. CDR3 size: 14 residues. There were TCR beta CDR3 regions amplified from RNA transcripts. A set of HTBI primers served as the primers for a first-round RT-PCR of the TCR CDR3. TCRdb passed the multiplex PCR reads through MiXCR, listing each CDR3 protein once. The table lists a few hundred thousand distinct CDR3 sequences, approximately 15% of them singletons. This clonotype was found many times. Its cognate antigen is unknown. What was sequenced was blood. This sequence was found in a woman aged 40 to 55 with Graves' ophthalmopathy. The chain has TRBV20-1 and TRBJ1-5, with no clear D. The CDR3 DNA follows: TGCAGTGCTAGGGCGGCTGGATACAATCAGCCCCAGCATTTT. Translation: CSARAAGYNQPQHF.